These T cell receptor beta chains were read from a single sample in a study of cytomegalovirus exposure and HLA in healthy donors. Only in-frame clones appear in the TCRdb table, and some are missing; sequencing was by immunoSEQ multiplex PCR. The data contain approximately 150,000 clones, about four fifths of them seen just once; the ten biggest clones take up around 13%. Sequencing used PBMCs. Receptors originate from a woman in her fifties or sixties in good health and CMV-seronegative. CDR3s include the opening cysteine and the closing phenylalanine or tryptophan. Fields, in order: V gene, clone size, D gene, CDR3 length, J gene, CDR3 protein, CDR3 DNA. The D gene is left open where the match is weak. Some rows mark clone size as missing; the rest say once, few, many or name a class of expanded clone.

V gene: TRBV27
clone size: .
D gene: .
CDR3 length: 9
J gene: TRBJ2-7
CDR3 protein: CALPDRQYF
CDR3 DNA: TGTGCCCTACCGGACAGACAGTACTTC

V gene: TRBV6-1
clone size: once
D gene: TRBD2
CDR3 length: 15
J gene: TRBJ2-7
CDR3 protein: CASSLPSGASREQCF
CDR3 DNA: TGTGCCAGCAGTCTCCCTAGCGGGGCCTCTAGGGAGCAGTGCTTC

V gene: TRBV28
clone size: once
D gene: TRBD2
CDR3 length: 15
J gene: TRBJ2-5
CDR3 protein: CASSLSRGRVETQYF
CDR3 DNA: TGTGCCAGCAGTCTATCACGAGGGAGGGTGGAGACCCAGTACTTC

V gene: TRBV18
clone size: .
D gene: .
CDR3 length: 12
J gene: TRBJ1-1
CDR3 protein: CASSPAYTEAFF
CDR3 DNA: TGTGCCAGCTCACCAGCGTACACTGAAGCTTTCTTT

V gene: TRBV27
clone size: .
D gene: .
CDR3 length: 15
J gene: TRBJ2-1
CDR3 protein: CASSSRVGPFNEQFF
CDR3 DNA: TGTGCCAGCAGCTCCCGGGTGGGGCCATTCAATGAGCAGTTCTTC

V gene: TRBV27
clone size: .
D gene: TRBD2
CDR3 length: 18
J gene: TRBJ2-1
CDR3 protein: CASSLSWLAGGFSKEQFF
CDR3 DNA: TGTGCCAGCAGTTTATCGTGGCTAGCGGGGGGCTTCAGTAAAGAGCAGTTCTTC

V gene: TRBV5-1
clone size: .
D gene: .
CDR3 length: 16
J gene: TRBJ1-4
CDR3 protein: CASSLWPHPTNEKLFF
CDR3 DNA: TGCGCCAGCAGCTTGTGGCCACACCCAACTAATGAAAAACTGTTTTTT

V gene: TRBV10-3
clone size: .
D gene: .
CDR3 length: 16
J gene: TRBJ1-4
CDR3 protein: CAISENRQRSNEKLFF
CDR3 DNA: TGTGCCATCAGTGAAAATAGACAGAGGAGTAATGAAAAACTGTTTTTT

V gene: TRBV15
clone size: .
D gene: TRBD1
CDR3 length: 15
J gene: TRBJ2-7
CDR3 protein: CATREDRALSYEQYF
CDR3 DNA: TGTGCCACCAGAGAGGACAGGGCCCTATCCTACGAGCAGTACTTC

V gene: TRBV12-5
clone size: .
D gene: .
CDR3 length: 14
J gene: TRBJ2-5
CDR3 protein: CASGPGGGQETQYF
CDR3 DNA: TGTGCTAGTGGCCCAGGCGGGGGCCAGGAGACCCAGTACTTC

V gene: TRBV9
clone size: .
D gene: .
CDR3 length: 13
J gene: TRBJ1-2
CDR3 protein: CASRPFQGGGYTF
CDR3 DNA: TGTGCCAGCAGACCATTCCAGGGAGGCGGCTACACCTTC

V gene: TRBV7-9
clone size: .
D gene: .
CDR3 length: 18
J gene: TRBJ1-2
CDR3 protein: CASSLGAVGGASNYGYTF
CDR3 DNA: TGTGCCAGCAGCTTAGGAGCCGTTGGGGGGGCTTCTAACTATGGCTACACCTTC

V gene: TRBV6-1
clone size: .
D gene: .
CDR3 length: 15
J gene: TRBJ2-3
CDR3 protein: CASRGRGVHTDTQYF
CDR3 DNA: TGTGCCAGCAGGGGGAGGGGGGTTCACACAGATACGCAGTATTTT

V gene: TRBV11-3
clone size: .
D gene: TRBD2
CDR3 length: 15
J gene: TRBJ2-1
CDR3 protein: CASSLGGGPESEQFF
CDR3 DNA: TGTGCCAGCAGCTTAGGCGGGGGGCCCGAGAGTGAGCAGTTCTTC

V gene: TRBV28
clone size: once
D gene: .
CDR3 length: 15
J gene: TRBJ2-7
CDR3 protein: CASSEMGAGTYEQYF
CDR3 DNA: TGTGCCAGCAGTGAGATGGGGGCAGGTACCTACGAGCAGTACTTC

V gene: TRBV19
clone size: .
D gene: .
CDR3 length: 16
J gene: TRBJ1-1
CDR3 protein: CASSVHREVLNTEAFF
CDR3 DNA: TGTGCCAGTAGTGTTCACCGGGAGGTATTGAACACTGAAGCTTTCTTT

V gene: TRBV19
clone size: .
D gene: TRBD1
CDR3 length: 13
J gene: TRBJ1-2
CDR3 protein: CASGTGAYYGYTF
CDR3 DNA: TGTGCCAGTGGGACAGGGGCCTATTATGGCTACACCTTC

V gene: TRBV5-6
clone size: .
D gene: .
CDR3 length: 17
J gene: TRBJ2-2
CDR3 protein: CASAERPGVGWTGELFF
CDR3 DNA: TGTGCCAGCGCTGAGAGACCAGGGGTTGGGTGGACCGGGGAGCTGTTTTTT

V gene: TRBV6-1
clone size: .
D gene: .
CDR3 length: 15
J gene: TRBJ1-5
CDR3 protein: CASSESGGGNQPQHF
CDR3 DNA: TGTGCCAGCAGTGAATCGGGGGGGGGCAATCAGCCCCAGCATTTT

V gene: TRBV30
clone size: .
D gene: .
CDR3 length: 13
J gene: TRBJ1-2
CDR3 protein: CAWSAGVSSGYTF
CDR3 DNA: TGTGCCTGGAGCGCGGGGGTGTCGAGTGGCTACACCTTC

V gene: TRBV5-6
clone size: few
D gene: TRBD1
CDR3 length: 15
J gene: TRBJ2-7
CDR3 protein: CASTLTGGFGYEQYF
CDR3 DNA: TGTGCCAGCACCCTAACAGGGGGTTTTGGCTACGAGCAGTACTTC

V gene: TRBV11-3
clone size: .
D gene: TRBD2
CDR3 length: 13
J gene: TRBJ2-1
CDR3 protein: CASSLGPGRELFF
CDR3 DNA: TGTGCCAGCAGCTTAGGGCCTGGGCGGGAGCTGTTCTTC

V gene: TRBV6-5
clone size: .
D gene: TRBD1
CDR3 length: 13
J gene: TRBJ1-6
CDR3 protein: CAARDREDSPLHF
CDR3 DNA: TGTGCCGCAAGGGACAGGGAGGATTCACCCCTCCACTTT

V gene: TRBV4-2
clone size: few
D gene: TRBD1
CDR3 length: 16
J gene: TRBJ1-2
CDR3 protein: CASSHLDRVTNYGYTF
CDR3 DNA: TGTGCCAGCAGCCACTTGGACAGGGTTACTAACTATGGCTACACCTTC

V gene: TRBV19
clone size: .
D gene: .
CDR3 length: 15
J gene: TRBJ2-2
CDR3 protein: CASSSRVGDTGELFF
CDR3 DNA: TGTGCCAGTAGTTCCCGGGTAGGGGACACCGGGGAGCTGTTTTTT

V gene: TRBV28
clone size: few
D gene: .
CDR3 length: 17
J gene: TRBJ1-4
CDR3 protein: CASLQRNGQGTNEKLFF
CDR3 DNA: TGTGCCAGCCTCCAACGGAACGGGCAGGGTACTAATGAAAAACTGTTTTTT

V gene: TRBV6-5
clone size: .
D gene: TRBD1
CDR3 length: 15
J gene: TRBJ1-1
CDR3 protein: CASSPVTGGYTEAFF
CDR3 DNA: TGTGCCAGCAGCCCAGTGACAGGGGGGTACACTGAAGCTTTCTTT

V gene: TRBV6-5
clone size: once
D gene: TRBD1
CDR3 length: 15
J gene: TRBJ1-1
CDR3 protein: CASSYSNRGSSEAFF
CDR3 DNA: TGTGCCAGCAGTTACTCGAACAGGGGGTCATCTGAAGCTTTCTTT

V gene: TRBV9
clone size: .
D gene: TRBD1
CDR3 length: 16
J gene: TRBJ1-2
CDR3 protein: CASSRTGTGGGYGYTF
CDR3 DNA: TGTGCCAGCAGCCGCACCGGGACAGGGGGCGGCTATGGCTACACCTTC

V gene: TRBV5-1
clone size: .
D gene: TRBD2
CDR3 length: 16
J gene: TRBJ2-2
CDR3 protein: CASSPLTSGSAGELFF
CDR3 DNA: TGCGCCAGCAGCCCTCTTACTAGCGGGAGTGCCGGGGAGCTGTTTTTT

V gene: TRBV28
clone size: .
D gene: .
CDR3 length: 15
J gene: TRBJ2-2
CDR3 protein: CASSLFPGNTGELFF
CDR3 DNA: TGTGCCAGCAGTTTGTTTCCGGGAAACACCGGGGAGCTGTTTTTT

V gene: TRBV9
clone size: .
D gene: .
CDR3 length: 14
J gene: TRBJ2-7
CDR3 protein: CASSRSGSSYEQYF
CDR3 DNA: TGTGCCAGCAGCCGAAGCGGGTCCTCCTACGAGCAGTACTTC

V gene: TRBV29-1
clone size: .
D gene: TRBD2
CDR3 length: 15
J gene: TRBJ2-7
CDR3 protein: CSVRAGGGPFYEQYF
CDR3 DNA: TGCAGCGTTCGTGCGGGGGGAGGGCCTTTTTACGAGCAGTACTTC

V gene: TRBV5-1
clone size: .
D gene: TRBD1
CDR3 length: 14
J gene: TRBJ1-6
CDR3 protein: CASSSGQERSPLHF
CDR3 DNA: TGCGCCAGCAGCTCCGGACAGGAGCGTTCACCCCTCCACTTT

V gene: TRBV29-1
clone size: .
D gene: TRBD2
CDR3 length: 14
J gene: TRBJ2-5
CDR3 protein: CSVVAGEPQETQYF
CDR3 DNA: TGCAGCGTTGTAGCGGGGGAACCTCAAGAGACCCAGTACTTC

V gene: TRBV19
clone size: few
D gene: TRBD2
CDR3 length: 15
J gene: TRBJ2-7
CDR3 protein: CASSGPSGGLYEQYF
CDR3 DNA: TGTGCCAGTAGTGGGCCTAGCGGGGGACTCTACGAGCAGTACTTC

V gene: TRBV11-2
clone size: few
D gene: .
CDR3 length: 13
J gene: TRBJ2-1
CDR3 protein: CASSLVQGSEQFF
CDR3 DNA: TGTGCCAGCAGCTTAGTGCAGGGCAGCGAGCAGTTCTTC

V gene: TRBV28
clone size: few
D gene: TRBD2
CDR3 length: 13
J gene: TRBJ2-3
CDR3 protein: CASSSPGGTAPYF
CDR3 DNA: TGTGCCAGCAGTTCCCCGGGGGGGACTGCGCCGTATTTT

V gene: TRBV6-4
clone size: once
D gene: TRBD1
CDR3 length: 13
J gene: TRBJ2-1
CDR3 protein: CASRRDRGNEQFF
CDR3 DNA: TGTGCCAGCAGGAGGGACAGGGGGAATGAGCAGTTCTTC

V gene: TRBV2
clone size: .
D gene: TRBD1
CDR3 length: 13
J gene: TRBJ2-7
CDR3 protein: CASSGYRGDEQYF
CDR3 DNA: TGTGCCAGCAGTGGATACAGGGGAGACGAGCAGTACTTC

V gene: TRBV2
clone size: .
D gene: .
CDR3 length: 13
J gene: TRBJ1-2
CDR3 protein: CASSPDRNYGYTF
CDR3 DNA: TGTGCCAGCAGCCCGGACAGAAACTATGGCTACACCTTC

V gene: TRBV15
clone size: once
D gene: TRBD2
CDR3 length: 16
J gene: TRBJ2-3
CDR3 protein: CATSTPRASGSHTQYF
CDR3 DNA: TGTGCCACCAGCACCCCAAGGGCTAGCGGGAGTCATACGCAGTATTTT

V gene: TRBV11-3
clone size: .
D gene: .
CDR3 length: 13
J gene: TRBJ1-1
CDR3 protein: CASSRGGRAEAFF
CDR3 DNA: TGTGCCAGCAGCAGGGGGGGCCGGGCTGAAGCTTTCTTT

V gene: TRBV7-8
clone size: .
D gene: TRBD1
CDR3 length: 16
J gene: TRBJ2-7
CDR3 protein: CASSFEDRLISYEQYF
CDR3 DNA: TGTGCCAGCAGCTTCGAGGACAGGCTAATCTCCTACGAGCAGTACTTC

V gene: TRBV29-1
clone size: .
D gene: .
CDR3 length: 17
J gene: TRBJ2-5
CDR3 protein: CSVESRTGPPVQETQYF
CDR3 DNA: TGCAGCGTTGAATCCCGCACAGGGCCGCCCGTTCAAGAGACCCAGTACTTC

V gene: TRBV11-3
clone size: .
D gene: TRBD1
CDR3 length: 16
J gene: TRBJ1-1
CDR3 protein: CASSSDRALVNTEAFF
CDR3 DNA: TGTGCCAGCAGCTCGGACAGGGCCCTAGTGAACACTGAAGCTTTCTTT

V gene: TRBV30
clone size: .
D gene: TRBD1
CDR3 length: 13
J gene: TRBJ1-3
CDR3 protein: CAWRGGLGNTIYF
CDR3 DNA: TGTGCCTGGAGAGGGGGCTTGGGAAACACCATATATTTT

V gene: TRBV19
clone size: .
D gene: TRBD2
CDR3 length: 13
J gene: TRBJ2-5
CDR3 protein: CASRGTKRETQYF
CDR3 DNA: TGTGCCAGTAGAGGGACTAAGAGGGAGACCCAGTACTTC

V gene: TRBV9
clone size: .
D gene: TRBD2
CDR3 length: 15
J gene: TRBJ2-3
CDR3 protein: CASSPSGGNTDTQYF
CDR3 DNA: TGTGCCAGCAGCCCGAGCGGGGGGAACACAGATACGCAGTATTTT

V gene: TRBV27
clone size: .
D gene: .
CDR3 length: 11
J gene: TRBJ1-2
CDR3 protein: CASTLNYGYTF
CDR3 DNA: TGTGCCAGCACACTGAACTATGGCTACACCTTC

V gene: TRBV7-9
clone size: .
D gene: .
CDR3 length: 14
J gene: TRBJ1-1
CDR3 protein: CASSRGEGNTEAFF
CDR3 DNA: TGTGCCAGCAGCCGCGGGGAGGGGAACACTGAAGCTTTCTTT

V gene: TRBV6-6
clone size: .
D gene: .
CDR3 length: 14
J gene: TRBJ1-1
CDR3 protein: CASSLTAVNTEAFF
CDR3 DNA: TGTGCCAGCAGTCTGACAGCCGTGAACACTGAAGCTTTCTTT

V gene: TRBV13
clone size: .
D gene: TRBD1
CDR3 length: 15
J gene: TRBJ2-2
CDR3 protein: CASSHGTGQTGELFF
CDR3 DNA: TGTGCCAGCAGCCACGGGACAGGCCAAACCGGGGAGCTGTTTTTT

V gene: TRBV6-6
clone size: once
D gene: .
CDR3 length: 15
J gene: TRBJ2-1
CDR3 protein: CASSSAQNDNNEQFF
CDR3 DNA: TGTGCCAGCAGTTCAGCTCAGAACGACAACAATGAGCAGTTCTTC